This T cell receptor beta chain was sequenced during a study of preoperative IRX-2 immunotherapy in early breast cancer. Treatment defined: preoperative locoregional IRX-2 cytokine immunotherapy. Samples came from a phase Ib trial of preoperative locoregional IRX-2 cytokine immunotherapy. Trimming cost V 9 bases and J 4 bases; bases outside gene matches: 7. This CDR3 spans 14 amino acids. Looked up from germline, CDR1 is LNHDA and CDR2 is SQIVND (reference sequence). TCRdb's copy holds only in-frame clones and misses some; the assay was immunoSEQ multiplex PCR. The sample consists of about 3,400 clones, around two thirds of them appearing once.

The sample in question was tumor tissue, obtained after IRX-2 immunotherapy. This chain uses TRBV19 with TRBJ2-2, with 8 nucleotides matching TRBD1. This clonotype was sampled from a human donor with breast cancer. The CDR3 loop reads CASLRQGFTGELFF. The CDR3 nucleotides read TGTGCCAGCCTCAGACAGGGGTTCACCGGGGAGCTGTTTTTT.